Listed below are T cell receptor beta chains from one sample, sequenced in a study of chemoradiotherapy in HPV16-positive cancers. Assay used: immunoSEQ multiplex PCR; TCRdb lists only in-frame clones, some missing. The sample lists about 22,000 clones; about nine tenths were seen once. Sequencing was performed on blood, taken from a patient who underwent chemoradiotherapy. The receptors come from a human donor with HPV-associated anogenital cancer. Each CDR3 is given with its conserved first and last residue. The order of the fields is J gene, D gene, V gene, CDR3 length, clone size, CDR3 protein, CDR3 DNA. D genes are given only for firm matches. Some rows mark clone size as missing; the rest say once, few, many or name a class of expanded clone.

TRBJ2-2	.	TRBV28	15	.	CASGRLVVNTGELFF	TGTGCCAGCGGAAGACTAGTAGTAAACACCGGGGAGCTGTTTTTT
TRBJ2-3	.	TRBV7-2	16	.	CASSLGAPGPTDTQYF	TGTGCCAGCAGCTTAGGTGCCCCCGGCCCCACAGATACGCAGTATTTT
TRBJ2-1	TRBD1	TRBV6-1	14	few	CASSRDRGGNEQFF	TGTGCCAGCAGTCGGGACAGGGGAGGCAATGAGCAGTTCTTC
TRBJ2-7	TRBD2	TRBV7-9	16	.	CASSRPTSGGDHEQYF	TGTGCCAGCAGCCGACCGACTAGCGGGGGGGACCACGAGCAGTACTTC
TRBJ2-2	.	TRBV4-3	15	.	CASSHSGTRGGELFF	TGCGCCAGCAGCCACTCCGGGACCCGCGGCGGGGAGCTGTTTTTT
TRBJ2-3	TRBD2	TRBV9	15	.	CASSVRLAGADTQYF	TGTGCCAGCAGCGTCCGACTAGCGGGAGCAGATACGCAGTATTTT
TRBJ2-3	TRBD1	TRBV19	17	.	CASSFRGQVSSTDTQYF	TGTGCCAGTAGTTTCCGTGGACAGGTTTCTAGCACAGATACGCAGTATTTT
TRBJ2-1	.	TRBV5-4	14	.	CASRNPSGEIGQFF	TGTGCCAGCAGAAATCCCTCGGGGGAAATTGGGCAGTTCTTC
TRBJ1-1	.	TRBV4-3	12	once	CASSQGGARAFF	TGCGCCAGCAGCCAAGGTGGTGCTCGAGCTTTCTTT
TRBJ2-5	TRBD2	TRBV5-1	18	.	CASSFVSPVREGLETQYF	TGCGCCAGCAGCTTTGTCTCCCCGGTGCGGGAGGGACTAGAGACCCAGTACTTC
TRBJ2-2	TRBD2	TRBV7-2	15	.	CASRPGGANTGELFF	TGTGCCAGCAGACCCGGGGGGGCCAACACCGGGGAGCTGTTTTTT
TRBJ2-3	TRBD2	TRBV2	17	.	CASSEGTSGRATDTQYF	TGTGCCAGCAGCGAGGGGACTAGCGGGAGGGCCACAGATACGCAGTATTTT
TRBJ1-3	.	TRBV6-5	14	.	CASSPGQTPNTIYF	TGTGCCAGCAGTCCTGGACAGACGCCAAACACCATATATTTT
TRBJ2-3	TRBD2	TRBV4-3	17	once	CASSQDVSGGLSDTQYF	TGCGCCAGCAGCCAAGATGTTAGCGGGGGTTTGTCAGATACGCAGTATTTT
TRBJ2-1	.	TRBV13	13	.	CASSPQWANEQFF	TGTGCCAGCAGCCCCCAATGGGCGAATGAGCAGTTCTTC
TRBJ2-3	.	TRBV11-2	15	.	CASSLVGLRTDTQYF	TGTGCCAGCAGCTTAGTAGGACTCCGCACAGATACGCAGTATTTT